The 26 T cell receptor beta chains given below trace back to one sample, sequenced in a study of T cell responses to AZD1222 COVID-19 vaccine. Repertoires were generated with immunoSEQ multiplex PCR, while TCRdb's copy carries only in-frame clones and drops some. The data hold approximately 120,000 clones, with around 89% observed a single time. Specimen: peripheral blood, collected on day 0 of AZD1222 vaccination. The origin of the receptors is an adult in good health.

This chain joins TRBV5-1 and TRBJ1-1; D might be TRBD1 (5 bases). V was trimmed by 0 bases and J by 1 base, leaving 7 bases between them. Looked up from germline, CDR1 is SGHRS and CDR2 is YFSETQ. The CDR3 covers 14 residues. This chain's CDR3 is CASSLGDQNTEAFF. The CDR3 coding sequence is TGCGCCAGCAGCTTGGGGGACCAGAACACTGAAGCTTTCTTT.

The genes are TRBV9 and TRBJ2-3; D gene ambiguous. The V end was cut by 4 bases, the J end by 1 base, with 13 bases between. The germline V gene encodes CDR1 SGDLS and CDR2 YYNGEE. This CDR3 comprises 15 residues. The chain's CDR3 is CASSPTAPGTDTQYF. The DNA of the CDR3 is TGTGCCAGCAGCCCGACCGCACCGGGCACAGATACGCAGTATTTT.

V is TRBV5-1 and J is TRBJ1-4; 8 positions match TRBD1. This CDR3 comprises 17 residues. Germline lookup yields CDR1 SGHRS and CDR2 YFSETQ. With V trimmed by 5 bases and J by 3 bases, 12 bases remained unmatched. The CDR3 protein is CASSLEGQGLPNEKLFF. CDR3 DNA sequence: TGCGCCAGCAGTCTTGAAGGACAGGGTCTACCTAATGAAAAACTGTTTTTT.

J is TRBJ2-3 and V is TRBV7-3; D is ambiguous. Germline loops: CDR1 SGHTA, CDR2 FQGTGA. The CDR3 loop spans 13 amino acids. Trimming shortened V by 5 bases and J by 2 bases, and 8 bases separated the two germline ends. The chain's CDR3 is CASSDSPTDTQYF. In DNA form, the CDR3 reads TGTGCCAGCAGCGATTCCCCCACAGATACGCAGTATTTT.

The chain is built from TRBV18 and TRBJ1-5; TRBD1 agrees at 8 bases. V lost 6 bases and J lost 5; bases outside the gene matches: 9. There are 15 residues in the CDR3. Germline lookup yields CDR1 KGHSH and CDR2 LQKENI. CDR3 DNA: TGTGCCAGCTCTTCGGGACAGGTTTTGGATCAGCCCCAGCATTTT. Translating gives CASSSGQVLDQPQHF.

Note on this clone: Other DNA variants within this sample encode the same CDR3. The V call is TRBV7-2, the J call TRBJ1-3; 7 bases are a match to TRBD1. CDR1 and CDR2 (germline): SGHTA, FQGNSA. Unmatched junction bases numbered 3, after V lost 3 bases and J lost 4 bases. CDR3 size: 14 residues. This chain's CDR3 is CASSLVDRGNTIYF. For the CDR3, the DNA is TGTGCCAGCAGCTTGGTGGACAGGGGAAACACCATATATTTT.

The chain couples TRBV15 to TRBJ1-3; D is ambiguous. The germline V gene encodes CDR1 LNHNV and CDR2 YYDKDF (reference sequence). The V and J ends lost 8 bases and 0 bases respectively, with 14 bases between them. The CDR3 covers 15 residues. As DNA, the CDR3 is TGTGCCACCTCTTTGGAACCCCGCTCTGGAAACACCATATATTTT. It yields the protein CATSLEPRSGNTIYF.

CDR3 sequence reads: CASSPQVSTGELFF. The CDR3 DNA reads as TGCGCCAGCAGCCCCCAGGTTAGCACCGGGGAGCTGTTTTTT. The chain couples TRBV5-1 to TRBJ2-2, with unresolved D. Per germline, CDR1 SGHRS and CDR2 YFSETQ. This CDR3 region has 14 residues. V shed 4 bases and J shed 4 bases, with 11 bases lying between them. Together with reference TRBV5-1 and TRBJ2-2, the CDR3 gives the full variable domain: KAGVTQTPRYLIKTRGQQVTLSCSPISGHRSVSWYQQTPGQGLQFLFEYFSETQRNKGNFPGRFSGRQFSNSRSEMNVSTLELGDSALYLCASSPQVSTGELFFGEGSRLTVL.

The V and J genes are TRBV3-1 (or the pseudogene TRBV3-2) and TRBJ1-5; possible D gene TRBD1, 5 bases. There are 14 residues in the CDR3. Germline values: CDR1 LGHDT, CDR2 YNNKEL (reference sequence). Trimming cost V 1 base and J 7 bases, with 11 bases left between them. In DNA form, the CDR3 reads TGTGCCAGCAGCCAAGGGCAGGGAGGCCAGCCCCAGCATTTT. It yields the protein CASSQGQGGQPQHF.

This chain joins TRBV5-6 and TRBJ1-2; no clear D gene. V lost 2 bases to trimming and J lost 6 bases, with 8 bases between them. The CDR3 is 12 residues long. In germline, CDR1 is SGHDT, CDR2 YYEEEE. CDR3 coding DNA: TGTGCCAGCAGCTTAGGAGGAAATGGCTACACCTTC. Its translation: CASSLGGNGYTF.

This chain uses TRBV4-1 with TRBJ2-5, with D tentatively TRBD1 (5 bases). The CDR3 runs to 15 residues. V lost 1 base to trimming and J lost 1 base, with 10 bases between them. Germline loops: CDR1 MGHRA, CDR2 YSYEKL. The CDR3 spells CASSQGQGPQETQYF. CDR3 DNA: TGCGCCAGCAGCCAAGGTCAGGGCCCCCAAGAGACCCAGTACTTC.

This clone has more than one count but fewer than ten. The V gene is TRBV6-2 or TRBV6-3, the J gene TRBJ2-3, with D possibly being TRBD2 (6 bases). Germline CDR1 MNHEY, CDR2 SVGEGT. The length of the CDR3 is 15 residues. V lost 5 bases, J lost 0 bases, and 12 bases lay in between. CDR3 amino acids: CASSRDGTSTDTQYF. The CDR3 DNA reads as TGTGCCAGCAGTCGGGACGGGACTAGCACAGATACGCAGTATTTT.

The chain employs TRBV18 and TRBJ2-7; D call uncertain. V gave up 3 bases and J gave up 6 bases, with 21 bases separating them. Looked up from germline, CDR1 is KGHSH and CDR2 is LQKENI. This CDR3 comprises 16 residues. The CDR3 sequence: CASSPETDGSWSEQYF. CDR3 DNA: TGTGCCAGCTCACCCGAGACGGACGGAAGCTGGAGCGAGCAGTACTTC.

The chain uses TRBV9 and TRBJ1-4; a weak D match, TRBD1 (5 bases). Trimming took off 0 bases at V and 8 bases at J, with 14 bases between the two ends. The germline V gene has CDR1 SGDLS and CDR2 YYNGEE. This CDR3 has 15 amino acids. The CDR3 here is CASSVDPGTGEKLFF. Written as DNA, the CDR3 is TGTGCCAGCAGCGTAGACCCAGGGACGGGCGAAAAACTGTTTTTT.

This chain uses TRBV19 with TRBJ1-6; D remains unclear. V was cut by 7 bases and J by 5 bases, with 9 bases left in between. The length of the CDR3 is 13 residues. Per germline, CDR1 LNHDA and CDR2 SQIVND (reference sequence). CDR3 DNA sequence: TGTGCCAGTACCGATAGGAATAATTCACCCCTCCACTTT. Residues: CASTDRNNSPLHF.

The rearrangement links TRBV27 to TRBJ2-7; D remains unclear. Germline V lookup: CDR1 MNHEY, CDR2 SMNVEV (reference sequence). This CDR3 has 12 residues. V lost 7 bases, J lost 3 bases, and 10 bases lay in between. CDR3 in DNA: TGTGCCAGCATTACCCGTGTCTACGAGCAGTACTTC. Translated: CASITRVYEQYF.

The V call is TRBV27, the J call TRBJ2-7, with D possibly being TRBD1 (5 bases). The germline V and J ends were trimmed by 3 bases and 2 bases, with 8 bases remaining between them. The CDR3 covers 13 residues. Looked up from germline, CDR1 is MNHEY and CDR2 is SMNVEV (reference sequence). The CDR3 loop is CASSFGQTYEQYF. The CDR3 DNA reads TGTGCCAGCAGTTTCGGACAAACCTACGAGCAGTACTTC.

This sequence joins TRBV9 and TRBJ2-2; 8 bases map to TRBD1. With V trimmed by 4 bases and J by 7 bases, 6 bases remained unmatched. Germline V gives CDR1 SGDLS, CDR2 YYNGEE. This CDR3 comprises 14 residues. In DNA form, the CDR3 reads TGTGCCAGCAGCTCCGGACAGGGTGACGGGGAGCTGTTTTTT. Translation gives CASSSGQGDGELFF.

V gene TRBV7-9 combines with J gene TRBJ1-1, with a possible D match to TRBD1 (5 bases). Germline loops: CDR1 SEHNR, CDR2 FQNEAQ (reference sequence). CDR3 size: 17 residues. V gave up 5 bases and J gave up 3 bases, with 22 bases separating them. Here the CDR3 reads CASSQQDRDPGDTEAFF. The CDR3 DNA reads TGTGCCAGCAGCCAACAAGACCGGGACCCTGGGGACACTGAAGCTTTCTTT. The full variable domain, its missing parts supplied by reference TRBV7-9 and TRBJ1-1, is DTGVSQNPRHKITKRGQNVTFRCDPISEHNRLYWYRQTLGQGPEFLTYFQNEAQLEKSRLLSDRFSAERPKGSFSTLEIQRTEQGDSAMYLCASSQQDRDPGDTEAFFGQGTRLTVV.

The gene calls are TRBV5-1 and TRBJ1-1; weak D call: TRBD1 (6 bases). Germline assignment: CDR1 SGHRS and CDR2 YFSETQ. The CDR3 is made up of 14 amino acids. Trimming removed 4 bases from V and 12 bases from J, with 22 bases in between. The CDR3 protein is CASSPDLAQGLSFF. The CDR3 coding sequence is TGCGCCAGCAGCCCCGATCTGGCACAGGGTTTGTCTTTCTTT.

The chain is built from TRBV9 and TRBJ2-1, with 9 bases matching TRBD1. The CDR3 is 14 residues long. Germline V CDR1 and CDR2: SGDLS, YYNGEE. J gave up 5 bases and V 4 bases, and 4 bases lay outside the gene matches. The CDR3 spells CASSFRDRDNEQFF. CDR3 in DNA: TGTGCCAGCAGCTTCCGGGACAGGGACAATGAGCAGTTCTTC.

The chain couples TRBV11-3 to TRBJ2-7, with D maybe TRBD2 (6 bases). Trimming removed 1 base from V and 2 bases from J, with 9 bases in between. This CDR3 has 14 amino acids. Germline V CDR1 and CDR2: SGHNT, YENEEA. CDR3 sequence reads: CASSLVAAAYEQYF. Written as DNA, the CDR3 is TGTGCCAGCAGCTTAGTAGCGGCCGCCTACGAGCAGTACTTC.

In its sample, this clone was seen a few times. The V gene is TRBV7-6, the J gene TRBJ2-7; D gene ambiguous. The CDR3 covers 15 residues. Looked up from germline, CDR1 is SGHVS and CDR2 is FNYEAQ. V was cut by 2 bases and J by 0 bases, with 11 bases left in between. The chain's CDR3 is CASSLSSGPSYEQYF. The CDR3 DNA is TGTGCCAGCAGCTTATCGTCAGGACCCTCCTACGAGCAGTACTTC.

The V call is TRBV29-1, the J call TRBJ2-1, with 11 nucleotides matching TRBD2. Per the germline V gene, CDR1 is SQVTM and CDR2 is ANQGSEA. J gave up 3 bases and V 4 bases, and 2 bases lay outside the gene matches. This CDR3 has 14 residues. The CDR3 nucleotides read TGCAGCGTTGGACTAGCGGGACTCTACAATGAGCAGTTCTTC. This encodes CSVGLAGLYNEQFF.

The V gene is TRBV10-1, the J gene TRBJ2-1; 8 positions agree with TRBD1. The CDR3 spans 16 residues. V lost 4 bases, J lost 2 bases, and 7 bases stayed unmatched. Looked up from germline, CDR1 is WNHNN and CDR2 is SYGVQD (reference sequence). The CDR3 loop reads CASSGYRGTPYNEQFF. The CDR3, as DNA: TGCGCCAGCAGTGGTTACAGGGGGACACCCTACAATGAGCAGTTCTTC.

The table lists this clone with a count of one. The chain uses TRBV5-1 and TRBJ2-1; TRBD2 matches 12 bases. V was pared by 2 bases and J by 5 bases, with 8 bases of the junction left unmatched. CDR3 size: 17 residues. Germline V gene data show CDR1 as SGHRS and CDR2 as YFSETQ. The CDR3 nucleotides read TGCGCCAGCAGCTTCACTACTAGCGGGAGGCAAGACAATGAGCAGTTCTTC. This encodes CASSFTTSGRQDNEQFF.